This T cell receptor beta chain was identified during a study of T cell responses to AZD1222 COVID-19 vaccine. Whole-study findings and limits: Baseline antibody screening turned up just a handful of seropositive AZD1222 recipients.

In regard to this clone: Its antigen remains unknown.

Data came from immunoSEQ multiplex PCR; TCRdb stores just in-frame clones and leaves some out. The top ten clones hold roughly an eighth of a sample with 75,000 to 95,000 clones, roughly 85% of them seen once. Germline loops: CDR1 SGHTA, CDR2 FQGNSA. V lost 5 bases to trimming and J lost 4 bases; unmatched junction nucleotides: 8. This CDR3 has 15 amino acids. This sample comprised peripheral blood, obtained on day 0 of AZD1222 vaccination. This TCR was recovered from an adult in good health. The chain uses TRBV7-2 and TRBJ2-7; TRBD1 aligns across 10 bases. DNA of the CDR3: TGTGCCAGCAGCCCTCAGACAGGGGGCGCGTACGAGCAGTACTTC. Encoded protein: CASSPQTGGAYEQYF.